A selection of T cell receptor beta chains follows, all from one sample in a study of T cell clonotyping in hematopoietic cell transplantation. TCRdb's copy holds only in-frame clones and misses some; the assay was immunoSEQ multiplex PCR. The sample lists over 10,000 clones, around 93% seen once, with 0.6% to 0.85% in the top ten. The sequenced sample consisted of peripheral blood mononuclear cells. The receptor set was obtained from a woman aged 45-65 years in good health. Some clones in this sample may be carry-over from other donors' samples. Each CDR3 is given with its conserved first and last residue. The D gene is left open where the match is weak. Expanded clones are given a class, and other clones once, few, many or no size at all.

TRBV25-1	TRBJ2-1	.	once	CASSRQGPSNEQFF	TGTGCCAGCAGTCGTCAGGGACCTAGCAATGAGCAGTTCTTC
TRBV5-8	TRBJ2-7	.	.	CASSFSWRDEQYF	TGTGCCAGCAGCTTCTCTTGGAGGGACGAGCAGTACTTC
TRBV4-1	TRBJ1-2	.	.	CASSPSLDSGYGYTF	TGCGCCAGCAGCCCCTCTCTGGACAGTGGCTATGGCTACACCTTC
TRBV7-7	TRBJ2-7	TRBD1	.	CASSLGQGADEQYF	TGTGCTAGCAGCTTAGGGCAGGGGGCTGACGAGCAGTACTTC
TRBV28	TRBJ2-2	.	.	CVSRGRTGELFF	TGTGTCAGTCGGGGGCGGACCGGGGAGCTGTTTTTT
TRBV28	TRBJ1-2	.	.	CASRGTPGWGYTF	TGTGCCAGCAGGGGAACTCCGGGGTGGGGCTACACCTTC
TRBV6-5	TRBJ1-4	.	.	CASSPWIEHEKLFF	TGTGCCAGCAGTCCCTGGATAGAGCATGAAAAACTGTTTTTT
TRBV5-4	TRBJ2-7	.	.	CASSLGYREVEQYF	TGTGCCAGCAGCTTGGGGTACAGGGAAGTCGAGCAGTACTTC
TRBV6-6	TRBJ1-6	.	once	CASSYLTPYNSPLHF	TGTGCCAGCAGTTACTTAACACCATATAATTCACCCCTCCACTTT
TRBV27	TRBJ2-7	TRBD2	.	CASSLRAGGYSYEQYF	TGTGCCAGCAGTTTACGAGCGGGGGGGTACTCCTACGAGCAGTACTTC
TRBV27	TRBJ1-1	.	.	CASSYDTGRTEAFF	TGTGCCAGCAGTTACGATACAGGGAGGACTGAAGCTTTCTTT
TRBV14	TRBJ2-7	TRBD1	.	CASSRQGLHEQYF	TGTGCCAGCAGCCGACAGGGGCTACACGAGCAGTACTTC
TRBV18	TRBJ1-5	TRBD1	.	CASSLETGGVGNQPQHF	TGTGCCAGCTCACTCGAGACAGGGGGCGTGGGCAATCAGCCCCAGCATTTT
TRBV9	TRBJ2-1	.	once	CASSSLPLGGLGETNEQFF	TGTGCCAGCAGCTCCCTTCCGTTAGGGGGGCTCGGGGAAACCAATGAGCAGTTCTTC
TRBV6-1	TRBJ1-2	.	.	CASSEAFSYGYTF	TGTGCCAGCAGTGAGGCTTTCTCCTATGGCTACACCTTC
TRBV7-8	TRBJ1-1	TRBD1	.	CASSFRTGGTEAFF	TGTGCCAGCAGCTTCCGGACAGGGGGCACTGAAGCTTTCTTT
TRBV7-9	TRBJ1-1	.	.	CASTGSNTEAFF	TGTGCCAGCACAGGATCAAACACTGAAGCTTTCTTT
TRBV6-5	TRBJ1-1	.	.	CASSYSGNEAFF	TGTGCCAGCAGTTACTCCGGGAATGAAGCTTTCTTT
TRBV4-3	TRBJ2-4	TRBD1	.	CASSQDLTGQGTSKNIQYF	TGCGCCAGCAGCCAAGATCTCACGGGACAGGGCACATCCAAAAACATTCAGTACTTC
TRBV29-1	TRBJ2-7	TRBD2	few	CSVAGRGESYEQYF	TGCAGCGTTGCAGGGCGGGGGGAGTCCTACGAGCAGTACTTC
TRBV6-6	TRBJ1-1	.	.	CASSYPRVQLAEAFF	TGTGCCAGCAGTTACCCCCGGGTTCAGTTAGCTGAAGCTTTCTTT
TRBV7-2	TRBJ2-2	.	.	CASSLSGGTVGGELFF	TGTGCCAGCAGCTTATCTGGCGGGACAGTAGGAGGGGAGCTGTTTTTT
TRBV5-6	TRBJ1-2	.	few	CASSLWNRGNYGYTF	TGTGCCAGCAGCTTATGGAACCGAGGGAACTATGGCTACACCTTC